A selection of T cell receptor beta chains follows, all from one sample in a study of blood T cell repertoires in COVID-19. TCRdb keeps only in-frame clones here, not all; method: immunoSEQ multiplex PCR. This sample carries 150,000 to 200,000 clones, 80% to 85% of them seen once, and the ten largest clones take about 8.3%. The sequencing input was peripheral blood. These receptors were collected from a woman aged 70-85 years with COVID-19, enrolled during active disease. CDR3s include the opening cysteine and the closing phenylalanine or tryptophan. D genes are given only for firm matches. Clone size appears in some rows only: once, few, many, or a class for an expanded clone.

TRBJ1-1	.	TRBD1	TRBV18	TGTGCCAGCTCACCACGGGGACAGGGGGTCCCCGAAGCTTTCTTT	CASSPRGQGVPEAFF
TRBJ2-1	.	.	TRBV9	TGTGCCAGCAGCCGATCCCTAGAGTCGACCAATGAGCAGTTCTTC	CASSRSLESTNEQFF
TRBJ2-7	.	.	TRBV3-1/TRBV3-2	TGTGCCAGCAGCCAAGAATCCGGGGTTTACTACGAGCAGTACTTC	CASSQESGVYYEQYF
TRBJ2-1	.	TRBD1	TRBV5-1	TGCGCCAGCAGTCCCACCTCCGGGACAGGGGGTTTGCAGTTCTTC	CASSPTSGTGGLQFF
TRBJ1-2	.	TRBD1	TRBV5-8	TGTGCCAGCAGTTCTAATGCCGGGACAGGGGCCGGCGGCTACACCTTC	CASSSNAGTGAGGYTF
TRBJ2-7	.	TRBD2	TRBV10-3	TGTGCCATCGGGGGACTAGCGGCAAACGAGCAGTACTTC	CAIGGLAANEQYF
TRBJ2-7	.	TRBD2	TRBV11-2	TGTGCCTCCCGGCGGGAGTTTCGCGAGCAGTACTTC	CASRREFREQYF
TRBJ1-2	.	.	TRBV15	TGTGCCACCAGCAGAGATTCTCTAGGCTATGGCTACACCTTC	CATSRDSLGYGYTF
TRBJ1-4	few	.	TRBV4-1	TGCGCCAGCAGCCAAGACCAGTCTGAAAAACTGTTTTTT	CASSQDQSEKLFF
TRBJ2-5	.	TRBD2	TRBV28	TGTGCCAGCAGTTTAACTAGCGGGAGATGGGAGACCCAGTACTTC	CASSLTSGRWETQYF
TRBJ2-7	few	TRBD2	TRBV30	TGTGCCGGGGAGGGGCCCGGCTCCTACGAGCAGTACTTC	CAGEGPGSYEQYF
TRBJ2-1	once	TRBD2	TRBV27	TGTGCCAGCAGTAATAGCGGGCCTTCCTACAATGAGCAGTTCTTC	CASSNSGPSYNEQFF
TRBJ1-1	.	.	TRBV3-1/TRBV3-2	TGTGCCAGCAGCCGCGGGACCGAAGCTTTCTTT	CASSRGTEAFF
TRBJ2-6	many	TRBD1	TRBV4-2	TGTGCCAGCAGCCAAGTCGGACAGGGCTACTTTACGTCTGGGGCCAACGTCCTGACTTTC	CASSQVGQGYFTSGANVLTF
TRBJ1-5	once	.	TRBV29-1	TGCAGCGCCGTAGGCGAGGGTAGCAATCAGCCCCAGCATTTT	CSAVGEGSNQPQHF
TRBJ2-7	.	.	TRBV6-5	TGTGCCAGCACCTTACGGGGGATCCAGTACTTC	CASTLRGIQYF
TRBJ2-1	.	.	TRBV28	TGTGCCAGCAGTCATGCCCATCAGGAGCAGTTCTTC	CASSHAHQEQFF
TRBJ2-7	.	.	TRBV21-1	TGTGCCAGCAGCGAACAGACAGGGGGCCACGAGCAGTACTTC	CASSEQTGGHEQYF
TRBJ2-3	.	.	TRBV24-1	TGTGCCACCAGTGATTTGGGGCAGGGTTTTAGCACAGATACGCAGTATTTT	CATSDLGQGFSTDTQYF
TRBJ1-1	.	.	TRBV18	TGTGCCAGCTCACCGGACTCTGAAGCTTTCTTT	CASSPDSEAFF
TRBJ1-6	.	TRBD1	TRBV28	TGTGCCAGCAGCAGTACGGGACAGGGTTATAATTCACCCCTCCACTTT	CASSSTGQGYNSPLHF
TRBJ2-2	.	TRBD1	TRBV24-1	TGTGCCACCAGACACGGGACAGGGGGGACCGGGGAGCTGTTTTTT	CATRHGTGGTGELFF
TRBJ1-6	.	.	TRBV27	TGTGCCAGCAGTTTCGGCAGGGGAGCCTCACCCCTCCACTTT	CASSFGRGASPLHF
TRBJ1-5	.	.	TRBV19	TGTGCCAGTAGTCCCTCCGGCAGGGGCAATCAGCCCCAGCATTTT	CASSPSGRGNQPQHF
TRBJ2-1	.	TRBD2	TRBV14	TGTGCCAGCAGCCTCCTAGCGGGAGGGAATGAGCAGTTCTTC	CASSLLAGGNEQFF
TRBJ1-2	.	TRBD1	TRBV28	TGTGCCAGCAGTATTCGACAGGGGCGAATGGCTGGCTACACCTTC	CASSIRQGRMAGYTF
TRBJ2-3	few	TRBD2	TRBV6-2/TRBV6-3	TGTGCCAGCAGTACTAGCGGGAGGGCAGATACGCAGTATTTT	CASSTSGRADTQYF
TRBJ2-5	.	TRBD2	TRBV19	TGTGCCAGTAGTATAATCCACGGGAGGGGCGAAGAGACCCAGTACTTC	CASSIIHGRGEETQYF
TRBJ1-2	.	TRBD1	TRBV19	TGTGCCAGTAGCAGCTCGGGACAGGGGGCATATGGCTACACCTTC	CASSSSGQGAYGYTF
TRBJ1-1	once	TRBD1	TRBV29-1	TGCAGCGTCCGACAGGGGATGAACACTGAAGCTTTCTTT	CSVRQGMNTEAFF
TRBJ1-1	.	TRBD1	TRBV5-4	TGTGCCAGCAGCTACCAGGGGGACACTGAAGCTTTCTTT	CASSYQGDTEAFF
TRBJ2-7	.	TRBD2	TRBV6-6	TGTGCCAGCAAGCGGGAGGGCCCCTACGAGCAGTACTTC	CASKREGPYEQYF
TRBJ2-7	.	TRBD1	TRBV6-5	TGTGCCAGCAGTACCCAGGGGGCCAGCTTTTACGAGCAGTACTTC	CASSTQGASFYEQYF
TRBJ1-2	few	.	TRBV3-1/TRBV3-2	TGTGCCAGCAGCCAGGGGGCTGGCTACACCTTC	CASSQGAGYTF
TRBJ1-5	few	.	TRBV2	TGTGCCAGCAGCTCAGGGTCTGGGTATCAGCCCCAGCATTTT	CASSSGSGYQPQHF
TRBJ2-7	.	TRBD1	TRBV24-1	TGTGCCCCCCGTGAGGACAGGGAATCCTACGAGCAGTACTTC	CAPREDRESYEQYF
TRBJ2-7	.	TRBD2	TRBV5-6	TGTGCCAGCAGCGCATTAGCGGGAGGGCCATACGAGCAGTACTTC	CASSALAGGPYEQYF
TRBJ2-7	.	.	TRBV6-2/TRBV6-3	TGTGCCAGCAGTTACGGTCGGAACGTCAGGTCTATGGACTACGAGCAGTACTTC	CASSYGRNVRSMDYEQYF
TRBJ2-5	.	.	TRBV28	TGTGCCAGCAGTCTAGTGGTTCCAGAGACCCAGTACTTC	CASSLVVPETQYF
TRBJ2-5	.	.	TRBV7-8	TGTGCCAGCAGCTTAGTTGGCGGCAGGGTAAGAGAGACCCAGTACTTC	CASSLVGGRVRETQYF
TRBJ2-7	.	.	TRBV7-2	TGTGCCAGCAGCCAAGGCCTTGGGGCGGCCTACGAGCAGTACTTC	CASSQGLGAAYEQYF